The 32 T cell receptor beta chains below come from one sample, sequenced in a study of cytomegalovirus exposure and HLA in healthy donors. The PCR made use of 60 Vbeta and 13 Jbeta primers. Repertoires were generated with immunoSEQ multiplex PCR, while TCRdb's copy carries only in-frame clones and drops some. This sample carries 150,000 to 200,000 clones, around three quarters of them seen once, and the ten largest clones take approximately 2.8%. The material sequenced was PBMCs. Receptors were obtained from a male donor in good health and CMV-seronegative.

The chain is built from TRBV5-1 and TRBJ2-1, with D perhaps matching TRBD1 (5 bases). This CDR3 region has 14 residues. Trimming cost V 0 bases and J 12 bases, with 16 bases left between them. The germline gives CDR1 SGHRS, CDR2 YFSETQ. CDR3 loop: CASSLAAQGERQFF. CDR3 sequence (DNA): TGCGCCAGCAGCTTGGCCGCCCAGGGCGAACGGCAGTTCTTC.

The V call is TRBV30, the J call TRBJ2-7; TRBD2 might be the D (6 bases). Germline CDR1 is GTSNPN and CDR2 is SVGIG (reference sequence). CDR3 length equals 17 residues. Deletions cut 0 bases from V and 3 bases from J, with 21 bases between. This CDR3 is CAWSVYNVGPGVYEQYF. DNA for the CDR3: TGTGCCTGGAGTGTATATAATGTGGGTCCGGGAGTCTACGAGCAGTACTTC.

With regard to this clone: Compared with germline, one end of the junction differs, possibly owing to a read error. V gene TRBV7-7 combines with J gene TRBJ1-5; 7 positions match TRBD1. From germline, CDR1 is SSHAT and CDR2 FNYEAQ (reference sequence). This CDR3 is 16 amino acids long. Here the CDR3 DNA reads TGTGCTAGCAGCCCGGTCGGCAGGGGGAGCAATCAGCCCCAGCATTTT. Amino acid sequence: CASSPVGRGSNQPQHF.

The chain carries TRBV9 and TRBJ1-4; possibly TRBD1 for D (6 bases). Germline assignment: CDR1 SGDLS and CDR2 YYNGEE. The V end lost 5 bases, the J end lost 7 bases, and 18 bases lay between the germline ends. The CDR3 is 15 residues long. CDR3 in amino acids: CASSNRGRVGEKLFF. The CDR3 nucleotides read TGTGCCAGCAGTAATAGGGGGAGGGTTGGTGAAAAACTGTTTTTT.

V is TRBV5-1 and J is TRBJ1-1; 8 positions match TRBD1. The V gene end was trimmed by 4 bases and the J gene end by 4 bases; junction bases not matched to a gene: 6. There are 14 residues in the CDR3. CDR1 and CDR2 from the germline V gene are SGHRS and YFSETQ. For the CDR3, the DNA is TGCGCCAGCAGCGACCAGGGGGCGAGCACTGAAGCTTTCTTT. Protein: CASSDQGASTEAFF.

The rearrangement joins TRBV29-1 to TRBJ2-5; D remains unclear. The DNA end lines up better with TRBJ2-7; the J call may be wrong. Germline V lookup: CDR1 SQVTM, CDR2 ANQGSEA. The CDR3 has 9 residues. As DNA, the CDR3 is TGCAGCGCTCATTACGAGCAGTACTTC. This sequence encodes CSAHYEQYF.

The J gene is TRBJ2-7, the V gene TRBV5-1, with TRBD2 matching 7 bases. Trimming took 7 bases from V and 2 from J; bases not matched to a gene: 6. Germline-derived CDR1 and CDR2 are SGHRS and YFSETQ. The CDR3 has 13 residues. As DNA, the CDR3 is TGCGCCAGCTACCGGGAGGAACCCTACGAGCAGTACTTC. Its translation is CASYREEPYEQYF.

Only a few counts were recorded for this clone. V and J are TRBV5-6 and TRBJ1-2; the match to TRBD1 covers 8 bases. Germline V gives CDR1 SGHDT, CDR2 YYEEEE. This CDR3 has 16 residues. The ends lost 2 bases at V and 4 bases at J; junction bases unmatched: 10. The CDR3 DNA reads as TGTGCCAGCAGCTTAGCTCCAGGGGGCATGGGCTATGGCTACACCTTC. Amino acid sequence: CASSLAPGGMGYGYTF. The entire variable domain, with the rest obtained from reference TRBV5-6 and TRBJ1-2, is as follows: DAGVTQSPTHLIKTRGQQVTLRCSPKSGHDTVSWYQQALGQGPQFIFQYYEEEERQRGNFPDRFSGHQFPNYSSELNVNALLLGDSALYLCASSLAPGGMGYGYTFGSGTRLTVV.

The chain employs TRBV29-1 and TRBJ1-1; 9 bases agree with TRBD1. The germline V gene encodes CDR1 SQVTM and CDR2 ANQGSEA. CDR3 length: 13 amino acids. V gave up 5 bases and J gave up 5 bases; unmatched junction bases: 6. This chain's CDR3 is CSVHKTGGTEAFF. The CDR3 bases are TGCAGCGTTCACAAGACAGGGGGAACTGAAGCTTTCTTT. Looking up the rest from reference TRBV29-1 and TRBJ1-1 gives the full variable domain: SAVISQKPSRDICQRGTSLTIQCQVDSQVTMMFWYRQQPGQSLTLIATANQGSEATYESGFVIDKFPISRPNLTFSTLTVSNMSPEDSSIYLCSVHKTGGTEAFFGQGTRLTVV.

This clone occurred a few times. CDR3 region: CAWSVFGRELETQYF. In DNA form, the CDR3 reads TGTGCCTGGAGTGTTTTTGGGCGGGAGTTAGAGACCCAGTACTTC. The chain employs TRBV30 and TRBJ2-5; 7 bases line up with TRBD2. The ends lost 0 bases at V and 4 bases at J; junction bases unmatched: 8. CDR1 and CDR2 from the germline V gene are GTSNPN and SVGIG (reference sequence). This CDR3 contains 15 residues.

The chain has TRBV7-9 and TRBJ2-6; TRBD1 matches at 7 bases. The V gene's germline CDR1 is SEHNR and CDR2 FQNEAQ (reference sequence). V dropped 3 bases and J dropped 0; count of bases not matched to a gene: 5. There are 17 residues in the CDR3. This CDR3 reads CASSFRQGTSGANVLTF. Written as DNA, the CDR3 is TGTGCCAGCAGCTTCCGACAGGGCACCTCTGGGGCCAACGTCCTGACTTTC.

This chain uses TRBV5-1 with TRBJ2-1; possibly TRBD1 for D (7 bases). CDR1 and CDR2 (germline): SGHRS, YFSETQ. The CDR3 consists of 14 residues. The ends were cut back, 0 bases at V and 10 bases at J, with 14 bases in the middle. This chain's CDR3 is CASSLGQPGGEQFF. CDR3 coding DNA: TGCGCCAGCAGCTTGGGGCAGCCAGGGGGGGAGCAGTTCTTC.

The chain recombines TRBV29-1 with TRBJ2-7; 9 bases fit TRBD1. J was trimmed by 4 bases and V by 5 bases; bases with no gene match: 12. Germline CDR1 reads SQVTM; CDR2 reads ANQGSEA. This CDR3 has 15 residues. As DNA, the CDR3 is TGCAGCGTTAGGAGAGAGTGGACAGGGGCATACGAGCAGTACTTC. This codes for CSVRREWTGAYEQYF.

This clone was counted only a few times. The chain carries TRBV7-2 and TRBJ2-3; D may be TRBD2 (5 bases). V was shortened by 5 bases and J by 7 bases, with 13 bases between the two germline ends. The CDR3 is 13 amino acids. Germline CDR1 is SGHTA and CDR2 is FQGNSA. CDR3 residues: CASSGSDGNTQYF. The CDR3 nucleotides are TGTGCCAGCAGCGGGTCTGACGGGAATACGCAGTATTTT.

The chain recombines TRBV2 with TRBJ2-5, with 13 bases identical to TRBD2. Germline V gene lookup returns CDR1 SNHLY and CDR2 FYNNEI. This CDR3 region has 18 residues. Germline trimming cut 6 bases from V and 1 base from J; bases unmatched to any gene: 11. The CDR3 DNA follows: TGTGCCAGCAGGAGGACTAGCGGGGGCCCCGGGTCCCAAGAGACCCAGTACTTC. Translating it yields CASRRTSGGPGSQETQYF. The whole variable domain, remainder taken from reference TRBV2 and TRBJ2-5, is EPEVTQTPSHQVTQMGQEVILRCVPISNHLYFYWYRQILGQKVEFLVSFYNNEISEKSEIFDDQFSVERPDGSNFTLKIRSTKLEDSAMYFCASRRTSGGPGSQETQYFGPGTRLLVL.

The rearrangement links TRBV20-1 to TRBJ1-2; no clear D gene. CDR1 DFQATT and CDR2 SNEGSKA come from the germline V gene (reference sequence). This CDR3 has 11 residues. CDR3 DNA sequence: TGCATTCGACGACAAAACTATGGCTACACCTTC. It specifies CIRRQNYGYTF.

In this sample, this clone turned up once. The CDR3: CASSVDPTSGRARELFF. The CDR3, as DNA: TGTGCCAGCAGCGTAGACCCAACTAGCGGGAGGGCCCGGGAGCTGTTTTTT. The chain links TRBV9 to TRBJ2-2; TRBD2 matches at 13 bases. Trimming took 0 bases from V and 9 from J; bases not matched to a gene: 8. CDR1 and CDR2 from the germline V gene are SGDLS and YYNGEE. The CDR3 consists of 17 residues.

The rearrangement joins TRBV5-1 to TRBJ1-6; 7 bases are a match to TRBD1. The germline CDR1 and CDR2 sequences are SGHRS and YFSETQ. With V trimmed by 0 bases and J by 0 bases, 3 bases remained unmatched. The CDR3 loop spans 17 amino acids. The CDR3 loop is CASSLGTGSSYNSPLHF. The DNA for the CDR3 is TGCGCCAGCAGCTTGGGGACAGGCAGCTCCTATAATTCACCCCTCCACTTT.

Note on this clone: Within the sample, other DNA sequences also encode this same CDR3. The chain links TRBV5-1 to TRBJ1-4, with D perhaps TRBD1 (5 bases). The CDR3 length is 14 residues. Trimming cost V 4 bases and J 0 bases, with 7 bases left between them. CDR1 SGHRS and CDR2 YFSETQ come from the germline V gene. CDR3 sequence reads: CASSPTATNEKLFF. The DNA of the CDR3 is TGCGCCAGCAGCCCGACAGCAACTAATGAAAAACTGTTTTTT.

V is TRBV2 and J is TRBJ1-2; D is uncertain. The germline gives CDR1 SNHLY, CDR2 FYNNEI. Trimming left V 4 bases short and J 1 base short, with 4 bases between. The CDR3 covers 12 residues. The CDR3 loop reads CASSGGNYGYTF. The DNA for the CDR3 is TGTGCCAGCAGTGGAGGTAACTATGGCTACACCTTC.

The chain recombines TRBV2 with TRBJ2-1; 10 positions match TRBD2. Germline values: CDR1 SNHLY, CDR2 FYNNEI. J was trimmed by 4 bases and V by 5 bases; bases with no gene match: 8. This CDR3 comprises 16 residues. CDR3 region: CASSRAGGPVYNEQFF. For the CDR3, the DNA is TGTGCCAGCAGTAGAGCGGGAGGGCCGGTGTACAATGAGCAGTTCTTC.

The chain employs TRBV7-9 and TRBJ2-3; 11 bases match TRBD2. The CDR3 runs 19 residues. J was trimmed by 7 bases and V by 5 bases; bases with no gene match: 20. The germline CDR1 and CDR2 sequences are SEHNR and FQNEAQ (reference sequence). The CDR3 loop reads CASSLQPSGRMGRQNTQYF. The CDR3 nucleotides are TGTGCCAGCAGCCTCCAACCTAGCGGGAGGATGGGCCGGCAAAATACGCAGTATTTT.

V is TRBV19 and J is TRBJ2-1, with a tentative D call TRBD2 (6 bases). The germline CDR1 and CDR2 sequences are LNHDA and SQIVND (reference sequence). Trimming left V 9 bases short and J 7 bases short, with 19 bases between. The CDR3 consists of 14 residues. In DNA, the CDR3 is TGTGCCAGACCCCCCCCGGGACTCTCTAATGAGCAGTTCTTC. It codes for CARPPPGLSNEQFF.

The chain combines TRBV28 with TRBJ1-4; perhaps TRBD1 as D (6 bases). The CDR3 has 16 residues. Deletions cut 3 bases from V and 7 bases from J, with 18 bases between. CDR1 and CDR2 (germline): MDHEN, SYDVKM. The DNA of the CDR3 is TGTGCCAGCAGTTTCGTCCGCGGGGGGGCAGGTGAAAAACTGTTTTTT. This codes for CASSFVRGGAGEKLFF.

This chain connects TRBV6-6 to TRBJ1-1; TRBD1 is a possible D gene (5 bases). Germline CDR1 MNHNY, CDR2 SVGAGI (reference sequence). This CDR3 region has 14 residues. V lost 4 bases, J lost 3 bases, and 12 bases lay in between. The CDR3 loop reads CASSFGGRYTEAFF. The DNA of the CDR3 is TGTGCCAGCAGTTTCGGGGGTCGGTACACTGAAGCTTTCTTT.

The chain carries TRBV5-5 and TRBJ2-5, with TRBD2 matching 9 bases. Germline loops: CDR1 SGHKS, CDR2 YYEKEE (reference sequence). Unmatched junction bases numbered 5, after V lost 1 base and J lost 4 bases. The CDR3 is 15 residues long. For the CDR3, the DNA is TGTGCCAGCAGCTTGAGCGGGAGGTGGGGAGAGACCCAGTACTTC. It encodes CASSLSGRWGETQYF.

The chain joins TRBV25-1 to TRBJ2-1; 10 bases are a match to TRBD2. Germline assignment: CDR1 MGHDK and CDR2 SYGVNS. After removal of 1 base from V and 7 bases from J, the junction contained 7 bases not matched to a gene. The CDR3 spans 16 residues. The CDR3 here is CASSESPSGRRNEQFF. The DNA of the CDR3 is TGTGCCAGCAGTGAATCCCCTAGCGGGAGAAGAAATGAGCAGTTCTTC.

The chain recombines TRBV4-1 with TRBJ2-7, with TRBD2 matching 7 bases. Germline-derived CDR1 and CDR2 are MGHRA and YSYEKL. This CDR3 is built from 14 residues. V lost 5 bases to trimming and J lost 5 bases; unmatched junction nucleotides: 9. The DNA for the CDR3 is TGCGCCAGCAGCTCGCCCGGGGGGTCCCACGAGCAGTACTTC. This gives the protein CASSSPGGSHEQYF.

The table lists this clone with a count of one. The chain links TRBV6-1 to TRBJ1-2; no reliable D call. Trimming pared 4 bases from V and 7 bases from J, leaving 16 bases between. The CDR3 is 14 residues long. Germline V gene lookup returns CDR1 MNHNS and CDR2 SASEGT. In DNA, the CDR3 is TGTGCCAGCAGTGGGGAACCGTGGGAGGGTGGCTACACCTTC. The encoded protein is CASSGEPWEGGYTF.

V is TRBV7-2 and J is TRBJ2-2; 8 nucleotides line up with TRBD1. Trimming at V came to 2 bases and at J to 7 bases, leaving 9 bases not matched to a gene. The CDR3 contains 16 residues. Per germline, CDR1 SGHTA and CDR2 FQGNSA. CDR3 DNA sequence: TGTGCCAGCAGCTTACTGGTCAGGGGGCAGGGCGGGGAGCTGTTTTTT. Amino acids: CASSLLVRGQGGELFF.

The chain has TRBV27 and TRBJ2-1; 11 nucleotides agree with TRBD1. The germline CDR1 and CDR2 sequences are MNHEY and SMNVEV (reference sequence). The CDR3 totals 16 residues. The V gene end was trimmed by 3 bases and the J gene end by 7 bases; junction bases not matched to a gene: 8. The chain's CDR3 is CASSFIQDRGQNEQFF. As DNA, the CDR3 is TGTGCCAGCAGTTTCATCCAGGACAGGGGGCAAAATGAGCAGTTCTTC.

The J gene is TRBJ1-2, the V gene TRBV6-1; D is possibly TRBD1 (5 bases). The CDR3 spans 15 residues. The V end was cut by 6 bases, the J end by 3 bases, with 17 bases between. Germline loops: CDR1 MNHNS, CDR2 SASEGT. In DNA form, the CDR3 reads TGTGCCAGCAGGGACCCCAGGGCGCCCCACTATGGCTACACCTTC. This codes for CASRDPRAPHYGYTF.